The T cell receptor beta chain described here comes from a study of metastatic and nonmetastatic thyroid tumors. The V gene end was trimmed by 1 base and the J gene end by 7 bases; junction bases not matched to a gene: 9. The CDR3 extends over 18 amino acids. The V gene's germline CDR1 is SGHDT and CDR2 YYEEEE. Study-level findings and limits: Benign nodules were reported to have significantly lower TCR beta diversity than malignant thyroid tumors, in blood and tumor.

This clone occurred many times. The antigen remains unidentified. In the authors' workflow: The study took CDR3 differences across clinicopathological groups and made a distant-metastasis classifier for papillary thyroid cancer from them. TCRdb re-analyzed the PCR reads through MiXCR. These V and J calls originate from TCRdb's pipeline instead of the authors' own analysis. This sample has about 93,000 clones, with roughly 13% found just once. Each patient went into thyroid surgery without having received any treatment. Sequences were obtained from blood. The TCR sequence derives from a female donor with papillary thyroid cancer or a benign thyroid nodule (not recorded which). Some clones in this sample may be carry-over from other donors' samples. This chain connects TRBV5-6 to TRBJ2-1, with TRBD2 matching over 15 bases. The CDR3 region is CASSLSSLGLAGGNEQFF. For the CDR3, the DNA is TGTGCCAGCAGCTTGTCCTCCCTGGGACTAGCGGGAGGAAATGAGCAGTTCTTC.